This T cell receptor beta chain was profiled in a study of beta chain features in type 1 diabetes. Whole-study results and caveats: An over-representation of cells with high TCR expression could result from cDNA sequencing. Healthy donors had naive, central memory and Treg TCRB repertoires that appeared less similar than those seen among patients.

Expressed TCRB transcripts were sequenced because the isolated RNA had all been reverse transcribed beforehand. Assay used: immunoSEQ multiplex PCR; TCRdb lists only in-frame clones, some missing. The sample lists 250,000 to 350,000 clones; around 15% were seen once. A single heparinised draw of approximately 110 mL on average was taken per donor. Using CD45RO/CCR7/CD25/CD127/CD95/CD27, CD4+ naive, central memory, regulatory and stem cell-like memory cells were sorted. Per germline, CDR1 KGHSH and CDR2 LQKENI. The CDR3 extends over 12 amino acids. The germline V and J ends were trimmed by 3 bases and 7 bases, with 9 bases remaining between them. The table lists this clone with a few counts. No antigen is known for it.

The chain combines TRBV18 with TRBJ1-1; no clear D. Source material: central memory CD4+ T cells from blood. The source of this sequence is a man aged 25 to 40 in good health. CDR3 nucleotides: TGTGCCAGCTCACCGAGAGGGCTTGAAGCTTTCTTT. Residues: CASSPRGLEAFF.